These 26 T cell receptor beta chains originate from one sample sequenced in a study of blood T cell repertoires in COVID-19. Repertoires were generated with immunoSEQ multiplex PCR, while TCRdb's copy carries only in-frame clones and drops some. This table has some 52,000 clones, about nine tenths appearing once. Material: peripheral blood. These receptors all stem from a human donor in a cohort sampled during active COVID-19.

The V call is TRBV19, the J call TRBJ2-7, with 8 bases that match TRBD1. The CDR3 is made up of 14 amino acids. The germline V gene encodes CDR1 LNHDA and CDR2 SQIVND (reference sequence). After removal of 3 bases from V and 1 base from J, the junction contained 2 bases not matched to a gene. CDR3 amino acids: CASSIGTGSYEQYF. The CDR3 nucleotides read TGTGCCAGTAGTATCGGGACAGGTTCCTACGAGCAGTACTTC.

The chain joins TRBV11-2 to TRBJ2-7; the D gene is possibly TRBD1 (5 bases). Germline V lookup: CDR1 SGHAT, CDR2 FQNNGV. Trimming stripped 6 bases from V and 0 bases from J, with 15 bases between. The CDR3 totals 15 residues. CDR3 coding DNA: TGTGCCAGCAGTATACGTGACAGAAGCTCCTACGAGCAGTACTTC. It encodes CASSIRDRSSYEQYF.

The chain links TRBV4-1 to TRBJ2-1, with TRBD2 identical over 10 bases. V shed 0 bases and J 4 bases; nucleotides not matched to a gene: 12. This CDR3 comprises 19 residues. Germline-derived CDR1 and CDR2 are MGHRA and YSYEKL. The CDR3 sequence: CASSQDSGFSGRAYNEQFF. CDR3 coding DNA: TGCGCCAGCAGCCAAGATTCGGGGTTCAGCGGGAGGGCTTACAATGAGCAGTTCTTC.

The chain links TRBV4-2 to TRBJ1-2; D is ambiguous. Trimming removed 0 bases at V and 2 bases at J, with 7 bases between. Germline V lookup: CDR1 LGHNA, CDR2 YNFKEQ. The CDR3 is made up of 14 amino acids. The DNA of the CDR3 is TGTGCCAGCAGCCAAGATCCCAGAAACTATGGCTACACCTTC. Protein sequence: CASSQDPRNYGYTF.

V gene TRBV5-8 combines with J gene TRBJ2-6, with 9 positions matching TRBD2. The CDR3 runs to 18 residues. Looked up from germline, CDR1 is SGHTS and CDR2 is YDEGEE. Trimming took 0 bases from V and 2 from J; bases not matched to a gene: 6. For the CDR3, the DNA is TGTGCCAGCAGCTTGGCCCCCGCGGGAGGGCCTGGGGCCAACGTCCTGACTTTC. Protein sequence: CASSLAPAGGPGANVLTF.

The V and J genes are TRBV5-4 and TRBJ2-5; D gene ambiguous. The V and J ends lost 0 bases and 2 bases respectively, with 5 bases between them. Germline V gene data show CDR1 as SGHNT and CDR2 as YYREEE (reference sequence). The CDR3 runs 13 residues. The CDR3 region has the DNA TGTGCCAGCAGCTTGGACAGTCAAGAGACCCAGTACTTC. Translated, it gives CASSLDSQETQYF.

The chain joins TRBV6-6 to TRBJ2-1; possible D gene TRBD2, 5 bases. From germline, CDR1 is MNHNY and CDR2 SVGAGI (reference sequence). V was cut by 7 bases and J by 8 bases, with 18 bases left in between. CDR3 length: 14 amino acids. The CDR3 protein is CASTYVRGEDEQFF. The CDR3 DNA reads as TGTGCCAGCACCTACGTTCGGGGAGAGGATGAGCAGTTCTTC.

On this clone itself: Mismatch with germline at one junction end may stem from a read error. In the same sample, other DNA sequences code for this CDR3. The rearrangement joins TRBV7-6 to TRBJ2-1; D perhaps matches TRBD2 (5 bases). The CDR3 consists of 15 residues. Germline CDR1 and CDR2: SGHVS and FNYEAQ. CDR3 loop: CASSPDAVWESEQFF. In nucleotides, the CDR3 is TGTGCCAGCAGCCCAGACGCGGTGTGGGAGAGTGAGCAATTCTTC.

There are a few counts of this clone. This sequence joins TRBV5-4 and TRBJ2-7; the D gene is possibly TRBD1 (5 bases). Trimming cost V 0 bases and J 3 bases, with 10 bases left between them. The length of the CDR3 is 14 residues. The V gene's germline CDR1 is SGHNT and CDR2 YYREEE (reference sequence). Here the CDR3 reads CASSLATGVYEQYF. The CDR3 DNA reads TGTGCCAGCAGCTTGGCCACAGGTGTCTACGAGCAGTACTTC.

The V gene is TRBV5-1, the J gene TRBJ2-1, with 7 nucleotides matching TRBD2. This CDR3 comprises 13 residues. The germline CDR1 and CDR2 sequences are SGHRS and YFSETQ. Trimming took 4 bases from V and 3 from J; bases not matched to a gene: 1. The CDR3 loop reads CASSREVYNEQFF. DNA of the CDR3: TGCGCCAGCAGCCGGGAGGTCTACAATGAGCAGTTCTTC.

This clone showed up just once. This chain joins TRBV7-8 and TRBJ1-1; D possibly corresponds to TRBD1 (5 bases). The CDR3 covers 14 residues. Between the trimmed V and J ends, which lost 0 bases and 2 bases, there was a span of 7 bases. Germline V gene sequence: CDR1 SGHVS, CDR2 FQNEAQ. The CDR3 DNA reads as TGTGCCAGCAGCTTAGCAGGGGTAAACACTGAAGCTTTCTTT. This gives the protein CASSLAGVNTEAFF.

The rearrangement joins TRBV3-1 (or the pseudogene TRBV3-2) to TRBJ2-7; 7 nucleotides match TRBD2. CDR1 LGHDT and CDR2 YNNKEL come from the germline V gene (reference sequence). This CDR3 is 15 amino acids long. Unmatched junction bases numbered 15, after V lost 4 bases and J lost 9 bases. Here the CDR3 reads CASSPPNGLVRVQYF. Here the CDR3 DNA reads TGTGCCAGCAGCCCACCCAACGGACTAGTCAGGGTGCAGTACTTC.

V usage is TRBV13 and J usage is TRBJ2-2, with TRBD1 matching 10 bases. Per the germline V gene, CDR1 is PRHDT and CDR2 is FYEKMQ (reference sequence). The CDR3 consists of 15 residues. The V segment lost 4 bases and the J segment 5 bases; nucleotides outside the gene matches: 4. CDR3 sequence (DNA): TGTGCCAGCAGCTCCAGGGACAGGGGAACCGGGGAGCTGTTTTTT. This codes for CASSSRDRGTGELFF.

This clone was seen just once. This sequence joins TRBV19 and TRBJ1-4; D might be TRBD1 (5 bases). The CDR3 is 16 amino acids. V shed 3 bases and J shed 0 bases, with 11 bases lying between them. CDR1 and CDR2 from the germline V gene are LNHDA and SQIVND (reference sequence). The CDR3 reads CASSIGGAPTNEKLFF. CDR3 DNA: TGTGCCAGTAGTATCGGTGGGGCACCAACTAATGAAAAACTGTTTTTT.

This clone turned up a few times. The chain recombines TRBV29-1 with TRBJ1-1; D is undetermined. The CDR3 length is 14 residues. Trimming shortened V by 3 bases and J by 1 base, and 12 bases separated the two germline ends. CDR1 is SQVTM and CDR2 is ANQGSEA in the germline V gene. CDR3 residues: CSVEGSARNTEAFF. The CDR3 DNA sequence: TGCAGCGTTGAGGGGAGCGCCAGGAACACTGAAGCTTTCTTT.

This chain joins TRBV18 and TRBJ2-1; the match to TRBD1 covers 7 bases. Trimming at V came to 1 base and at J to 6 bases, leaving 3 bases not matched to a gene. Per germline, CDR1 KGHSH and CDR2 LQKENI. The CDR3 has 14 amino acids. The DNA for the CDR3 is TGTGCCAGCTCACCACGGGCAGGGGGCAATGAGCAGTTCTTC. Protein product: CASSPRAGGNEQFF.

The CDR3 reads CASSLGGPTDTQYF. CDR3 DNA sequence: TGTGCCAGCAGCTTGGGGGGTCCCACAGATACGCAGTATTTT. V and J are TRBV7-3 and TRBJ2-3; weak D call: TRBD2 (6 bases). This CDR3 comprises 14 residues. CDR1 and CDR2 (germline): SGHTA, FQGTGA. The ends were cut back, 3 bases at V and 2 bases at J, with 9 bases in the middle.

This chain uses TRBV6-6 with TRBJ2-7; 10 bases map to TRBD1. V was pared by 5 bases and J by 2 bases, with 3 bases of the junction left unmatched. The CDR3 is 14 residues long. CDR1 MNHNY and CDR2 SVGAGI come from the germline V gene (reference sequence). The CDR3 loop is CASSTGTGAYEQYF. The CDR3 DNA follows: TGTGCCAGCAGTACCGGGACAGGGGCCTACGAGCAGTACTTC.

CDR3 sequence reads: CASSRHSQNTEAFF. The CDR3 bases are TGCGCCAGCAGCCGACACTCACAGAACACTGAAGCTTTCTTT. The rearrangement links TRBV4-1 to TRBJ1-1; D unresolved. The CDR3 runs to 14 residues. Germline CDR1 MGHRA, CDR2 YSYEKL. Trimming pared 4 bases from V and 1 base from J, leaving 10 bases between.

The chain recombines TRBV3-1 (or the pseudogene TRBV3-2) with TRBJ2-7; TRBD1 is a possible D gene (7 bases). V gave up 0 bases and J gave up 2 bases, with 14 bases separating them. This CDR3 has 16 residues. The germline gives CDR1 LGHDT, CDR2 YNNKEL (reference sequence). CDR3: CASSQDRFRGAYEQYF. CDR3 bases: TGTGCCAGCAGCCAAGATCGGTTCAGGGGGGCCTACGAGCAGTACTTC.

This rearrangement joins TRBV5-4 to TRBJ1-2; TRBD1 matches at 9 bases. CDR3 length equals 13 residues. Trimming removed 4 bases from V and 6 bases from J; junction bases left unmatched: 4. Per the germline V gene, CDR1 is SGHNT and CDR2 is YYREEE (reference sequence). CDR3 residues: CASSHRTGDGYTF. CDR3 nucleotides: TGTGCCAGCAGCCACCGGACAGGGGATGGCTACACCTTC. Together with reference TRBV5-4 and TRBJ1-2, the CDR3 gives the full variable domain: ETGVTQSPTHLIKTRGQQVTLRCSSQSGHNTVSWYQQALGQGPQFIFQYYREEENGRGNFPPRFSGLQFPNYSSELNVNALELDDSALYLCASSHRTGDGYTFGSGTRLTVV.

The V call is TRBV21-1, the J call TRBJ2-3; TRBD1 is taken as the D call from the table, unchecked against the DNA. TRBV21-1 is shown as a pseudogene. CDR3 length: 17 residues. For the CDR3, the DNA is TGTGCCAGCAGCAAGTCCCGGGACAGGGTGGGTCCAGATACGCAGTATTTT. Translating it yields CASSKSRDRVGPDTQYF.

The genes are TRBV15 and TRBJ1-2; 9 bases line up with TRBD1. The CDR3 runs 13 residues. The germline CDR1 and CDR2 sequences are LNHNV and YYDKDF (reference sequence). V gave up 1 base and J gave up 8 bases; unmatched junction bases: 2. CDR3 sequence reads: CATSRGTGEGYTF. The DNA for the CDR3 is TGTGCCACCAGCAGAGGGACAGGGGAGGGCTACACCTTC.

V and J are TRBV5-5 and TRBJ2-7; D is ambiguous. This CDR3 contains 15 residues. V was cut by 4 bases and J by 5 bases, with 19 bases left in between. The germline V gene encodes CDR1 SGHKS and CDR2 YYEKEE (reference sequence). DNA for the CDR3: TGTGCCAGCAGCGATCGGGTCTCCCTATCAGACGAGCAGTACTTC. Its translation: CASSDRVSLSDEQYF. Complete variable domain (other parts from reference TRBV5-5 and TRBJ2-7): DAGVTQSPTHLIKTRGQQVTLRCSPISGHKSVSWYQQVLGQGPQFIFQYYEKEERGRGNFPDRFSARQFPNYSSELNVNALLLGDSALYLCASSDRVSLSDEQYFGPGTRLTVT.

The V and J genes are TRBV6-5 and TRBJ2-1; possibly TRBD1 for D (6 bases). In germline, CDR1 is MNHEY, CDR2 SVGAGI. The CDR3 has 14 amino acids. Trimming removed 4 bases at V and 4 bases at J, with 11 bases between. This chain's CDR3 is CASSSGTSYNEQFF. DNA of the CDR3: TGTGCCAGCAGTTCCGGGACATCGTACAATGAGCAGTTCTTC.

The chain joins TRBV30 to TRBJ2-7; no definite D call. CDR3 length: 13 residues. V was trimmed by 1 base and J by 2 bases, leaving 9 bases between them. Germline V CDR1 and CDR2: GTSNPN, SVGIG (reference sequence). The CDR3 bases are TGTGCCTGGAGTGCTAACGGAGCCTACGAGCAGTACTTC. Translation gives CAWSANGAYEQYF.